These T cell receptor beta chains were read from a single sample in a study of cytomegalovirus exposure and HLA in healthy donors. Measured with immunoSEQ multiplex PCR; TCRdb has only the in-frame clones, and not every one. The sample consists of about 100,000 clones, around 75% of them appearing once. The sequenced sample consisted of PBMCs. These receptors were collected from a male donor in good health and CMV-seropositive. Each CDR3 is given with its conserved first and last residue. A D gene is named only where the DNA matches it firmly. Rows may omit the clone size; those that give it use once, few, many or a size class.

V	D	J	size	length	DNA	CDR3
TRBV6-1	TRBD2	TRBJ2-1	once	18	TGTGCCAGCAGTGAAGCGGGGTATGGACTAGCGCGAAACAATGAGCAGTTCTTC	CASSEAGYGLARNNEQFF
TRBV19	TRBD1	TRBJ1-6	few	12	TGTGCCAGTAGGACAGGGAATTCACCCCTCCACTTT	CASRTGNSPLHF
TRBV19	NA	TRBJ1-1	NA	12	TGTGCCAGTAGTCCGACGGACATTATAGCTTTCTTT	CASSPTDIIAFF
TRBV29-1	NA	TRBJ1-5	once	13	TGCAGCGCCGGGGAGGGTAGCAATCAGCCCCAGCATTTT	CSAGEGSNQPQHF
TRBV9	NA	TRBJ2-3	NA	16	TGTGCCAGCAGCGTAGCTGGGGGGTTTGGTACAGATACGCAGTATTTT	CASSVAGGFGTDTQYF
TRBV6-6	TRBD1	TRBJ2-2	NA	16	TGTGCCAGCAGTTACCCCGACAGGGTCATCACCGGGGAGCTGTTTTTT	CASSYPDRVITGELFF
TRBV5-5	NA	TRBJ2-1	once	14	TGTGCCAGCAGCTTTTTTTCTCAGGGCAATGAGCAGTTCTTC	CASSFFSQGNEQFF
TRBV28	NA	TRBJ2-7	few	17	TGTGCCAGCAGTTTAGGTTGGGGCAGGGGAAGACTCCACGAGCAGTACTTC	CASSLGWGRGRLHEQYF
TRBV5-6	NA	TRBJ1-1	NA	17	TGTGCCAGCAGCTTGGCTGGCGGCGGGGGGTCGAGGTCTGAAGCTTTCTTT	CASSLAGGGGSRSEAFF
TRBV27	NA	TRBJ1-5	NA	17	TGTGCCAGCAGTTTGGTTGGCAGGGCAAATTTTTATCAGCCCCAGCATTTT	CASSLVGRANFYQPQHF
TRBV6-1	NA	TRBJ2-7	NA	15	TGTGCCAGCAGTGGAGGGGGTAATGCAAGGAACGAGCAGTACTTC	CASSGGGNARNEQYF
TRBV9	TRBD2	TRBJ2-1	few	17	TGTGCCAGCAGCGTGACTAGCGGGACAAGCTCCTACAATGAGCAGTTCTTC	CASSVTSGTSSYNEQFF
TRBV27	NA	TRBJ1-6	NA	13	TGTGCCAGCGGGTCAGGGTGGCATTCACCCCTCCACTTT	CASGSGWHSPLHF
TRBV5-8	NA	TRBJ2-1	NA	12	TGTGCCAGCAGCGATGCCGGCAATGAGCAGTTCTTC	CASSDAGNEQFF
TRBV13	NA	TRBJ1-4	many	14	TGTGCCAGCAGCCTTGGACATCCTAATGAAAAACTGTTTTTT	CASSLGHPNEKLFF
TRBV5-6	NA	TRBJ1-4	NA	13	TGTGCCAGCAGCGAGCAGGGTAATGAAAAACTGTTTTTT	CASSEQGNEKLFF
TRBV5-6	NA	TRBJ1-6	NA	12	TGTGCCAGCAGCCTATTCTATTCACCCCTCCACTTT	CASSLFYSPLHF
TRBV30	TRBD1	TRBJ2-6	NA	15	TGTGCTTTGACAGGGGATCCCTCTGGGGCCAACGTCCTGACTTTC	CALTGDPSGANVLTF
TRBV2	NA	TRBJ1-2	few	14	TGTGCCAGCAGTGAAATAGTCCCGGGCTATGGCTACACCTTC	CASSEIVPGYGYTF
TRBV7-7	NA	TRBJ2-7	once	13	TGTGCCAGCAGCTTAGAATCCAGGGACGAGCAGTACTTC	CASSLESRDEQYF
TRBV4-3	TRBD2	TRBJ2-5	NA	15	TGCGCCAGCAGCCAATCTCACCGGGGGGGTATGACCCAGTACTTC	CASSQSHRGGMTQYF
TRBV12-5	TRBD1	TRBJ1-1	few	15	TGTGCTAGTGGTAGGACAGGGGGCATGAACACTGAAGCTTTCTTT	CASGRTGGMNTEAFF
TRBV27	NA	TRBJ1-5	NA	18	TGTGCCAGCAGTCCAGGGGTCCAGGGCAGATATAGCAATCAGCCCCAGCATTTT	CASSPGVQGRYSNQPQHF
TRBV7-2	TRBD1	TRBJ1-5	NA	14	TGTGCCAGCAGCTTAGACAGGGGGGGAGAGCCCCAGCATTTT	CASSLDRGGEPQHF
TRBV5-1	NA	TRBJ2-7	NA	14	TGCGCCAGCAGCTTGGGGGGGACACTCTCCGAGCAGTACTTC	CASSLGGTLSEQYF
TRBV4-2	TRBD2	TRBJ2-1	once	18	TGTGCCAGCAGCCAAGATCCCCTCGGGGTAGCGGGGGGGAATGAGCAGTTCTTC	CASSQDPLGVAGGNEQFF
TRBV18	NA	TRBJ1-5	few	16	TGTGCCAGCTCACCAGTAGGGGGGGCGTCGTGGCAGCCCCAGCATTTT	CASSPVGGASWQPQHF
TRBV5-6	NA	TRBJ1-1	once	13	TGTGCCAGCAGCTTTAACAGGAACACTGAAGCTTTCTTT	CASSFNRNTEAFF
TRBV27	TRBD2	TRBJ2-5	NA	14	TGTGCCAGCTCGGAGTGGGGGGGCCAAGAGACCCAGTACTTC	CASSEWGGQETQYF
TRBV7-2	NA	TRBJ1-6	NA	15	TGTGCCAGCAGCCAAAATCGTCAGGGAAATTCACCCCTCCACTTT	CASSQNRQGNSPLHF
TRBV15	NA	TRBJ1-5	NA	15	TGTGCCACCAGCAGAGATCCTTATAGCAATCAGCCCCAGCATTTT	CATSRDPYSNQPQHF